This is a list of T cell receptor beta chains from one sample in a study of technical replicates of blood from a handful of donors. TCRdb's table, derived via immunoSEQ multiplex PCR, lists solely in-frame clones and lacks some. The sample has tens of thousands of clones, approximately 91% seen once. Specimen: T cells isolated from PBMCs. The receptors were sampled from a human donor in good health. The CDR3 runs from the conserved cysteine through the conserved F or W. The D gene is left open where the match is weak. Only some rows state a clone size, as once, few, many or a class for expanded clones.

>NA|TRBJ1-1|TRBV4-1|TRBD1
TGCGCCAGCAGCTTACAGGGGGCTATGACTGAAGCTTTCTTT
CASSLQGAMTEAFF
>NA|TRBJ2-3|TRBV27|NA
TGTGCCAGCAGTTTATCGGGGGGGGGCGCGTGGATAGGAGATACGCAGTATTTT
CASSLSGGGAWIGDTQYF
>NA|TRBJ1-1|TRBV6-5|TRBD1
TGTGCCAGCAGCCGGACAGGGGGCTCTGAAGCTTTCTTT
CASSRTGGSEAFF
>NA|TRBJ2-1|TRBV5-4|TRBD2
TGTGCCAGCAGTCCGCCGGGACTAGCGGGAGTGGATGAGCAGTTCTTC
CASSPPGLAGVDEQFF
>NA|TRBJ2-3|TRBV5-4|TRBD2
TGTGCCAGCAGCTTCGGACTAGCGGGAGTTTTCAGAGCTAGCACAGATACGCAGTATTTT
CASSFGLAGVFRASTDTQYF
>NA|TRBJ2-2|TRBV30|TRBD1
TGTGCCTGGACGGGACAGCTGAACACCGGGGAGCTGTTTTTT
CAWTGQLNTGELFF
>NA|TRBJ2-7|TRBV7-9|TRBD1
TGTGCCAGCAGCCAGGGACAGGGAGGCGAGCAGTACTTC
CASSQGQGGEQYF
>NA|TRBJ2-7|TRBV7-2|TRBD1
TGTGCCAGCAGCCCCGGACAGGTTAGCTCCTACGAGCAGTACTTC
CASSPGQVSSYEQYF
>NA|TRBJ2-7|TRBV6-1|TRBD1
TGTGCCAGCAGTGAAGGACAGGGTTCGAACTCCTTCTACGAGCAGTACTTC
CASSEGQGSNSFYEQYF
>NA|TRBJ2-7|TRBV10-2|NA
TGCGCCAGCGGACCGACAGGAGGCCACGAGCAGTACTTC
CASGPTGGHEQYF
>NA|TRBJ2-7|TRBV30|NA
TGTGCCTGGAGCGCGCCGGGACAGGGACTAGCGTGGAGGTACTACGAGCAGTACTTC
CAWSAPGQGLAWRYYEQYF
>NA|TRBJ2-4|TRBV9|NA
TGTGCCAGCAGCGCTGGGCGGGCGGAAAACATTCAGTACTTC
CASSAGRAENIQYF
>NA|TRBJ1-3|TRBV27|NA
TGTGCCAGCAGTTTGGATAGCGGAAACACCATATATTTT
CASSLDSGNTIYF
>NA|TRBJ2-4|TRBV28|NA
TGTGCCAGCACCCTGCCCGGGGACAAAAACATTCAGTACTTC
CASTLPGDKNIQYF
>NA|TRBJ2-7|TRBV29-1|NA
TGCAGCGTAACCATTAGTCGCGAGCAGTACTTC
CSVTISREQYF
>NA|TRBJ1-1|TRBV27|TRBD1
TGTGCCAGCAGTTCGAGGACAGGGCTAGCTTTCTTT
CASSSRTGLAFF
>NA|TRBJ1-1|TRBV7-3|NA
TGTGCCAGCAGCCTCTGGGCCAAGCAGAACGCTGAAGCTTTCTTT
CASSLWAKQNAEAFF
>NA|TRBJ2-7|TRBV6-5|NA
TGTGCCAGCAGTTCCGGAGTTACCTACGAGCAGTACTTC
CASSSGVTYEQYF
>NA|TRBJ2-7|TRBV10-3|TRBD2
TGTGCCATCAGTGACCCGGGAGGGCAGTACTTC
CAISDPGGQYF
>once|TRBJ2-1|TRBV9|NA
TGTGCCAGCAGCGTCCGCAATGAGCAGTTCTTC
CASSVRNEQFF
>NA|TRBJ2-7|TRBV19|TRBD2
TGTGCCAGTAGTATAGCTGGACTAGCGGGAGGCAACGCCTACGAGCAGTACTTC
CASSIAGLAGGNAYEQYF
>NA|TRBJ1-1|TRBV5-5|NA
TGTGCCAGCAGCTTTGAGGGCCTGAACACTGAAGCTTTCTTT
CASSFEGLNTEAFF
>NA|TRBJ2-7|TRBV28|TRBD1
TGTGCCAGCAAGGGGACAGGTACCCTCTTTGCCTACGAGCAGTACTTC
CASKGTGTLFAYEQYF
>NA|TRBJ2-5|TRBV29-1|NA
TGCAGCGTTGGACAAGAAGAGACCCAGTACTTC
CSVGQEETQYF
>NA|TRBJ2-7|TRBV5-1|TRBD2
TGCGCCAGCAGCTTGTTCGCCTGGGAGGGCCCAACTCACTCCTACGAGCAGTACTTC
CASSLFAWEGPTHSYEQYF
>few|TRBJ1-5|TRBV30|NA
TGTGCCTGGAGTGTGGGCGTTGTGAATAATCAGCCCCAGCATTTT
CAWSVGVVNNQPQHF
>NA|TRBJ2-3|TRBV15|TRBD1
TGTGCCACCAGCAGAGATCGTAGGACAGGGAGCGGATATCGCACAGATACGCAGTATTTT
CATSRDRRTGSGYRTDTQYF
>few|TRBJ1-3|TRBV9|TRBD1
TGTGCCAGCAGCGTGGGACAGACAAGGGGAAACACCATATATTTT
CASSVGQTRGNTIYF
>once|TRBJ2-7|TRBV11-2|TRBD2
TGTGCCAGCAGCCTCACTAGCGGGACTGCCTACGAGCAGTACTTC
CASSLTSGTAYEQYF
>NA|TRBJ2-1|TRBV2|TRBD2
TGTGCCAGCAGTGTCGGTAGCGGGTACAATGAGCAGTTCTTC
CASSVGSGYNEQFF
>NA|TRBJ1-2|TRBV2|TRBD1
TGTGCCAGCAGTGGCCAGGGGGCTTTTAAAGTTAGACTCGGCTACACCTTC
CASSGQGAFKVRLGYTF
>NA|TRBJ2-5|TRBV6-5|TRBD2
TGTGCCAGTCGGGGGGATCAAGAGACCCAGTACTTC
CASRGDQETQYF
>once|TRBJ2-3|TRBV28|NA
TGTGCCAGCAGGTCCAATGAACTCAGCACAGATACGCAGTATTTT
CASRSNELSTDTQYF
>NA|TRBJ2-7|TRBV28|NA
TGTGCCAGCGTGGAAGGGGTCGAGCAGTACTTC
CASVEGVEQYF
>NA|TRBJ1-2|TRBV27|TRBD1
TGTGCCAGCAGTGACGGGGGACAGGGGAGGTATGGCTACACCTTC
CASSDGGQGRYGYTF
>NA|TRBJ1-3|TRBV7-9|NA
TGTGCCAGCAGCTTACGGGGGGCTACGGGAAACACCATATATTTT
CASSLRGATGNTIYF
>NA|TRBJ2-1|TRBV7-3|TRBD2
TGTGCCAGCAGTTCGGGACTAGCGGGAGCTGAGCAGTTCTTC
CASSSGLAGAEQFF
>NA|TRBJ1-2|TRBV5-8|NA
TGTGCCAGCAGCAACTTGGAGGACGGGGTGGTCACCTTC
CASSNLEDGVVTF
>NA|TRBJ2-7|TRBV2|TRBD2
TGTGCCAGCAGTGCCAGGGTCTTGACTAGCGGGGAGTACGAGCAGTACTTC
CASSARVLTSGEYEQYF
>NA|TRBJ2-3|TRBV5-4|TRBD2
TGTGCCACCAGAAGCGGGAGGGCCAGGGAAGATACGCAGTATTTT
CATRSGRAREDTQYF
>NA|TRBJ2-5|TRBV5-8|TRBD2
TGTGCCAGCAGCCCCCCGGGACTAAAAGAGACCCAGTACTTC
CASSPPGLKETQYF
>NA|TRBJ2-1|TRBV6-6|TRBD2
TGTGCCAGCAGTTACTCCGGGCGGGAGGGAAACAATGAGCAGTTCTTC
CASSYSGREGNNEQFF
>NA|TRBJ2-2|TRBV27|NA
TGTGCCAGCAGTTTCCTACCTTCTAAGAACACCGGGGAGCTGTTTTTT
CASSFLPSKNTGELFF
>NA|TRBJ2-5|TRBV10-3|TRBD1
TGTGCCACCGAACCGACAGGGAAAGAGACCCAGTACTTC
CATEPTGKETQYF